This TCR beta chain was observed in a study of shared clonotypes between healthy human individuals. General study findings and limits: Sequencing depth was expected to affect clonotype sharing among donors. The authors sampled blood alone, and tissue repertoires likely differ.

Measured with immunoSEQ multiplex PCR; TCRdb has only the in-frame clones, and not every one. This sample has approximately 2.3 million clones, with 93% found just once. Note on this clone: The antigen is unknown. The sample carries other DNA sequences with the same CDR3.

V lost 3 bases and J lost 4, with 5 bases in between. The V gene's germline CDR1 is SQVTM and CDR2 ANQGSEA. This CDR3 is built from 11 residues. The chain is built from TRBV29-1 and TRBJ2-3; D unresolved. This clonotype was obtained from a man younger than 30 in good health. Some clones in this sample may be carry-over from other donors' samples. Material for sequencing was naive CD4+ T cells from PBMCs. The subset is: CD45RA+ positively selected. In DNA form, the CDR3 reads TGCAGCGTTGATCGAGCAGATACGCAGTATTTT. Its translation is CSVDRADTQYF.